In its sample, the clone carrying this TCR beta chain was seen a few times. Its specificity is unknown. From 5'RACE with constant-segment primers came TCR alpha and TCR beta cDNA libraries that carried sample barcodes and UMIs. MiXCR, applied by TCRdb to the 5' RACE reads, yields one record per CDR3 protein. The sample comprises under 550,000 distinct CDR3 sequences, more than 15% of which are singletons, and roughly a fifth rests with the top ten. This CDR3 contains 14 residues. Losses at the gene ends were 5 bases for V and 6 bases for J; bases not matched to a gene: 6. The data are from a study of T-cell memory formation after mild COVID-19. Study-level background: TCR clusters largely stayed donor specific. Study results and limitations: Later expanders leaned CD4+, whereas clones that contracted between day 15 and 85 were balanced CD4/CD8. In pre-infection memory, a portion of responding clones appeared, which suggested that cross-reactive memory joined.

Sequenced sample: PBMCs or a T cell subset sorted from them (not recorded which). The receptor was derived from a man between 18 and 35 years old who had mild COVID-19 (a few samples of this study predate the infection). Cell type and time point are not known. The chain is built from TRBV12-3 or TRBV12-4 and TRBJ2-1; TRBD2 matches 8 bases. In nucleotides, the CDR3 is TGTGCCAGCAGTCCGTTGACTAGCGTCAATGAGCAGTTCTTC. Protein product: CASSPLTSVNEQFF.